A selection of T cell receptor beta chains follows, all from one sample in a study of blood T cells in healthy people across ages. One entry per CDR3 protein, called by TCRdb with MiXCR from the 5' RACE reads. Counted here are around 780,000 distinct CDR3 sequences, around 25% occurring once; the ten biggest clones make up over 2.5%. These data also formed part of another study, on T cells of mothers and their children.

Material: blood. These TCRs come from a boy aged 5-17 years in good health. Each CDR3 is given with its conserved first and last residue. The D gene is left open where the match is weak. The listing skips clone size in some rows; elsewhere it reads once, few, many or a size class.

. TRBJ2-7 . TRBV11-2 TGTGCCAGCAGCTTGGAGGGGATTTCCTACGAGCAGTACTTC CASSLEGISYEQYF
. TRBJ2-3 TRBD2 TRBV28 TGTGCCAGCGCCGGGACTAGGGCACCTAGCACAGATACGCAGTATTTT CASAGTRAPSTDTQYF
. TRBJ1-3 . TRBV9 TGTGCCAGCAGCGTAGAGGGGATTACTGGAAACACCATATATTTT CASSVEGITGNTIYF
. TRBJ2-6 . TRBV14 TGTGCCAGCAGTCCACAATTCCCCTCTGGGGCCAACGTCCTGACTTTC CASSPQFPSGANVLTF
. TRBJ1-3 . TRBV7-9 TGTGCCACCGGCAGGGACGCAAACACCATATATTTT CATGRDANTIYF
. TRBJ1-2 TRBD1 TRBV12-3/TRBV12-4 TGTGCCAGCAGTTTAGTGGAGGGGGCTGGCTATGGCTACACCTTC CASSLVEGAGYGYTF
. TRBJ2-2 . TRBV29-1 TGCAGCGCTCTCCCCGGAATGGAGACCGGGGAGCTGTTTTTT CSALPGMETGELFF
few TRBJ2-7 . TRBV7-7 TGTGCTAGCAGCTTAGGAACAGGGAGCACCTACGAGCAGTACTTC CASSLGTGSTYEQYF
few TRBJ2-7 TRBD2 TRBV7-2 TGTGCCAGCAGCTTAGTAGGAGCGGGGGGTGGCGAGCAGTACTTC CASSLVGAGGGEQYF
few TRBJ1-2 TRBD1 TRBV28 TGTGCCAGCAGCACTACAGGGGGCCATGGCTACACCTTC CASSTTGGHGYTF
few TRBJ2-7 TRBD1 TRBV7-9 TGTGCCAGCAGCTTACCCCTGGACAGGGTAAGGGGCTACGAGCAGTACTTC CASSLPLDRVRGYEQYF
. TRBJ2-3 . TRBV28 TGTGCCGGCAGTTTGGGGGGGGCGGGGGATACGCAGTATTTT CAGSLGGAGDTQYF
many TRBJ2-2 . TRBV24-1 TGTGCCACCAGTGATTTAACGACAGGGAACACCGGGGAGCTGTTTTTT CATSDLTTGNTGELFF
few TRBJ2-5 . TRBV29-1 TGCAGCGTCCGGACAGACCTCCGAGAGACCCAGTACTTC CSVRTDLRETQYF
. TRBJ1-1 . TRBV25-1 TGTGCCAGCAGTCGGGACGGGGCGAAAGCTTTCTTT CASSRDGAKAFF
. TRBJ2-2 . TRBV20-1 TGCAGTGCTAGAGTGAGGGGGGACACCGGGGAGCTGTTTTTT CSARVRGDTGELFF
few TRBJ2-1 . TRBV29-1 TGCAGCGCCCCAGGACCCTACAATGAGCAGTTCTTC CSAPGPYNEQFF
. TRBJ2-1 . TRBV11-1 TGTGCCAGCAGCTTAGAAGGGCACAATGAGCAGTTCTTC CASSLEGHNEQFF
few TRBJ2-7 TRBD1 TRBV9 TGTGCCAGCAGCGTTGGGACAGGGAACTACGAGCAGTACTTC CASSVGTGNYEQYF
. TRBJ2-7 TRBD2 TRBV20-1 TGCAGTGCTAGCCCTCTAGCGGGGGGCGGCGAGCAGTACTTC CSASPLAGGGEQYF
. TRBJ1-4 . TRBV3-1 TGTGCCAGCAGCCCCCGCCCTCCCCTGGACGAAAAACTGTTTTTT CASSPRPPLDEKLFF
. TRBJ2-1 . TRBV5-5 TGTGCCAGCAGCTTGGGAGGGGCTAACAATGAGCAGTTCTTC CASSLGGANNEQFF
few TRBJ2-2 . TRBV15 TGTGCCACCGGACAGGGGGAGCTGTTTTTT CATGQGELFF
few TRBJ1-3 . TRBV19 TGTGCCAGCCAGGGTTCTGGAAACACCATATATTTT CASQGSGNTIYF
. TRBJ2-1 . TRBV12-3/TRBV12-4 TGTGCCAGCAGGGGATCTGAGCAGTTCTTC CASRGSEQFF
. TRBJ1-2 . TRBV5-1 TGCGCCAGCAGCCCGGAACAGGGAGCCCTCTATGGCTACACCTTC CASSPEQGALYGYTF
. TRBJ1-3 . TRBV3-1 TGTGCCAGCAGCCAAATCACTCCAGGGAACACCATATATTTT CASSQITPGNTIYF
. TRBJ2-5 . TRBV24-1 TGTGCCACCAGTGACCCCGGGAGAGAGACCCAGTACTTC CATSDPGRETQYF
few TRBJ1-2 TRBD1 TRBV7-2 TGTGCCAGCAGCTTAGAGGGGGCAGGGAACGGCTACACCTTC CASSLEGAGNGYTF
. TRBJ2-5 TRBD2 TRBV30 TGTGCCTACCAATTAGCGGGGGGGCCGGGAGAGACCCAGTACTTC CAYQLAGGPGETQYF
few TRBJ2-5 TRBD2 TRBV29-1 TGCAGCGTTGGTGGGCTAGCGGGGGGAGAGACCCAGTACTTC CSVGGLAGGETQYF
few TRBJ1-5 . TRBV29-1 TGCAGCGTTGAAGCATCAAGGGGGGGGACCCAGCATTTT CSVEASRGGTQHF
. TRBJ2-2 . TRBV5-1 TGCGCCAGCAGCCCTCCCACGAACACCGGGGAGCTGTTTTTT CASSPPTNTGELFF
few TRBJ2-3 TRBD2 TRBV4-1 TGCGCCAGCAGCCAAGATAAGGCGGGGGGGCCAGATACGCAGTATTTT CASSQDKAGGPDTQYF
. TRBJ2-1 . TRBV25-1 TGTGCCAGCAGTGGGAAATACAATGAGCAGTTCTTC CASSGKYNEQFF
. TRBJ1-2 . TRBV12-3/TRBV12-4 TGTGCCAGCAGTTTAGAGCGGACGGCCTATGGCTACACCTTC CASSLERTAYGYTF
. TRBJ1-1 . TRBV5-1 TGCGCCAGCAGCCCGGTGCAGATGAACACTGAAGCTTTCTTT CASSPVQMNTEAFF
. TRBJ1-2 . TRBV5-1 TGCGCCAGCAGCTTGGAGGACCCGACTTCAGGGTTTGGCTATGGCTACACCTTC CASSLEDPTSGFGYGYTF
. TRBJ2-1 TRBD2 TRBV20-1 TGCAGTGCTCTTACAGGGCGGACTAGCGGGAGGGCCGTTTACAATGAGCAGTTCTTC CSALTGRTSGRAVYNEQFF
few TRBJ2-5 . TRBV10-3 TGTGCCATCAGTGAACATAAGGAGACCCAGTACTTC CAISEHKETQYF
. TRBJ2-2 TRBD1 TRBV5-1 TGCGCCAGCAATGTCGGGACAGGGAACACCGGGGAGCTGTTTTTT CASNVGTGNTGELFF
. TRBJ2-1 . TRBV10-3 TGTGCCATCAGTGAGTCGGGACACCGGGATGAGCAGTTCTTC CAISESGHRDEQFF
few TRBJ1-6 TRBD1 TRBV6-2/TRBV6-3 TGTGCCAGCCGGGACAGGGTGGATTCACCCCTCCACTTT CASRDRVDSPLHF
. TRBJ1-2 TRBD1 TRBV10-3 TGTGCCCCCGGGGGGCGGGACAGGACCCGCTATGGCTACACCTTC CAPGGRDRTRYGYTF
few TRBJ2-7 . TRBV20-1 TGCAGTGCTAGGAGGGAGAAGGAGCAGTACTTC CSARREKEQYF
few TRBJ2-5 . TRBV7-9 TGTGCCAGCACCGGCGGGACCCTCAGGGGTCAAGAGACCCAGTACTTC CASTGGTLRGQETQYF
. TRBJ2-7 . TRBV6-6 TGTGCCAGCAGTTATCCCCCGGGGGAGCAGTACTTC CASSYPPGEQYF
. TRBJ2-7 . TRBV3-1 TGTGCCAGCAGCCAAGATTGGAGGGCGCAGTACTTC CASSQDWRAQYF
. TRBJ1-2 . TRBV9 TGTGCCAGCAGCGCTCAGGGGCTTGCCTATGGCTACCCCTTC CASSAQGLAYGYPF
. TRBJ1-5 . TRBV5-1 TGCGCCAACCCGGACGGAAATCAGCCCCAGCATTTT CANPDGNQPQHF
few TRBJ2-5 . TRBV7-2 TGTGCCAGCAGCTTAAGGTTGGCTTTTCAAGAGACCCAGTACTTC CASSLRLAFQETQYF
. TRBJ1-4 . TRBV4-2 TGTGCCAGCAGCCAAGGGGCCATTCAAAATGAAAAACTGTTTTTT CASSQGAIQNEKLFF
once TRBJ2-5 . TRBV6-1 TGTGCCAGCAGTGAGACAGCGACGGAGACCCAGTACTTC CASSETATETQYF
. TRBJ2-7 . TRBV4-2 TGTGCCAGCAGCCAGGTTCCGACAGGCGACCTCTCCTACGAGCAGTACTTC CASSQVPTGDLSYEQYF
few TRBJ1-1 . TRBV5-1 TGCGCCAGCAGCCGGGGGACGAACACTGAAGCTTTCTTT CASSRGTNTEAFF
. TRBJ2-1 TRBD2 TRBV7-9 TGTGCCAGCAGCCACGGACTAGCGGCGTTTGGGGAGCAGTTCTTC CASSHGLAAFGEQFF
few TRBJ2-3 . TRBV5-6 TGTGCCAGCAGCTTCCAGGAACTCACAGATACGCAGTATTTT CASSFQELTDTQYF
. TRBJ1-2 . TRBV24-1 TGTGCCACCAGTGACCCGGACGGCTACTATGGCTACACCTTC CATSDPDGYYGYTF
few TRBJ2-5 . TRBV9 TGTGCCAGCAGCGTAGGCCCAGCGGAAGAGACCCAGTACTTC CASSVGPAEETQYF
. TRBJ1-4 TRBD1 TRBV7-9 TGTGCCAGCAGTTGGGACAGGGACCCTGAAAAACTGTTTTTT CASSWDRDPEKLFF